This TCR beta chain is from a study of blood T cell repertoires in COVID-19. The overall study: Material from acute and convalescent COVID-19 was sourced from the United States, Italy and Spain. Nucleic acid was either cDNA or gDNA, and it came from T cells, B-cell-depleted T cells, or PBMCs.

Profiled with immunoSEQ multiplex PCR; TCRdb holds only in-frame clones, not every one. The sample lists approximately 50,000 clones, over 75% seen once, with roughly 30% in the top ten. This clone was found once. This TCR derives from a man aged 55 to 69 with COVID-19, enrolled during active disease. The source material was peripheral blood.

This CDR3 is CATSRGSSGVGDTQYF. In DNA, the CDR3 is TGTGCCACCAGCAGAGGAAGTAGCGGGGTGGGAGATACGCAGTATTTT. V usage is TRBV15 and J usage is TRBJ2-3; 8 bases map to TRBD2. The V gene end was trimmed by 1 base and the J gene end by 5 bases; junction bases not matched to a gene: 8. CDR1 and CDR2 (germline): LNHNV, YYDKDF (reference sequence). The CDR3 contains 16 residues.